This T cell receptor (beta chain) emerged from a study of T cell responses to AZD1222 COVID-19 vaccine. Of note for this clone: Antigen unknown.

CDR1 SGHNT and CDR2 YENEEA come from the germline V gene. The CDR3 is 15 amino acids. V dropped 4 bases and J dropped 6; count of bases not matched to a gene: 6. The study, taken as a whole, reports: Possibly, clonal diversity was underestimated; donors were largely white British and included more females. Dominant CD4 TCR responses targeted spike regions 160-218 and 743-854. As reported, nearly half of all spike-specific TCRs target variant regions that are unmutated. All repertoire sampling was performed exclusively after the peak T cell response.

Libraries were prepared by immunoSEQ multiplex PCR; TCRdb keeps only in-frame clonotypes and omits some of them. The data show some 110,000 clones, roughly 88% seen once. The material sequenced was peripheral blood, taken on day 0 of MenACWY control vaccination. This receptor was obtained from an adult in good health. The gene calls are TRBV11-3 and TRBJ2-2, with TRBD1 matching 9 bases. The chain's CDR3 is CASSSWDRDPGELFF. In DNA, the CDR3 is TGTGCCAGCAGCTCTTGGGACAGGGATCCCGGGGAGCTGTTTTTT.